This T cell receptor (beta chain) derives from a study of cytomegalovirus exposure and HLA in healthy donors. Method: immunoSEQ multiplex PCR; TCRdb's copy keeps in-frame clones and lacks some. The sample has fewer than 150,000 clones, around nine tenths seen once; the top ten hold roughly 1.4%. A note on this clone: Its antigen is not identified.

This CDR3 is 14 amino acids long. The germline V gene has CDR1 GTSNPN and CDR2 SVGIG (reference sequence). The trim removed 5 bases at V and 2 bases at J, leaving 7 bases unmatched. General observations from the study: Cytomegalovirus association was listed for 164 TCR beta chains. According to reports, the classifier identified cytomegalovirus status with high specificity and sensitivity. The authors confirmed in vitro that a few CMV-associated chains were specific for CMV antigens.

This chain links TRBV30 with TRBJ2-3; 7 positions match TRBD2. The receptor's source is a man between 25 and 39 years old in good health and CMV-seronegative. The specimen was PBMCs. DNA of the CDR3: TGTGCCTGGGGAAATAGCGGGCTCACAGATACGCAGTATTTT. It specifies CAWGNSGLTDTQYF.